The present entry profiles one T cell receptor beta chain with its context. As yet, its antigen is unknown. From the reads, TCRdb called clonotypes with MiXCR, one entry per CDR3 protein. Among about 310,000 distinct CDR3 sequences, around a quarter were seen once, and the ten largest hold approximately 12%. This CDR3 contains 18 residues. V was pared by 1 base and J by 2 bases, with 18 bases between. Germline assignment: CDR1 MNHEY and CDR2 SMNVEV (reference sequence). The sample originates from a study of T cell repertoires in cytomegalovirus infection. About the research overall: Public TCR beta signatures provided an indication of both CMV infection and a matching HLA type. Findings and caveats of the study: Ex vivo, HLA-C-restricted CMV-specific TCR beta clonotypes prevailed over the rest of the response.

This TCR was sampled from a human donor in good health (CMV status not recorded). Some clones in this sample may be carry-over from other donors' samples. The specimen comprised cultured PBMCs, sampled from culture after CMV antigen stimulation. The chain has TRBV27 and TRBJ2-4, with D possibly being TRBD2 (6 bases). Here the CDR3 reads CASSLLGEDPGPKNIQYF. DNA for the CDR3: TGTGCCAGCAGTTTATTAGGGGAGGACCCTGGGCCCAAAAACATTCAGTACTTC.